The clone carrying this T cell receptor (beta chain) was seen repeatedly, ten times or more. What it recognizes is unknown. The data belong to a study of regulatory T cells in long-lasting Graves disease. Points from the study as a whole: With 2,500 to 3,500 shared public clonotypes, persistent patients exceeded new patients, who shared more than 750.

Time point here: newly diagnosed GD, antithyroid drugs for less than 3 months. Construction of the TCR library relied on RNA isolated from PBMCs. Libraries of TCR beta came from iRepertoire HTBI primers plus Arm-PCR of CDR3 regions. TCRdb itself ran the multiplex PCR reads through MiXCR, one entry per CDR3 protein. The sample yields hundreds of thousands of distinct CDR3 sequences, around a sixth seen once. Trimming removed 5 bases from V and 4 bases from J; junction bases left unmatched: 10. CDR1 MDHEN and CDR2 SYDVKM come from the germline V gene. There are 15 residues in the CDR3. V is TRBV28 and J is TRBJ1-1; 7 nucleotides agree with TRBD1. This specimen consisted of peripheral blood mononuclear cells (PBMCs), obtained at new diagnosis, from a patient treated with antithyroid drugs. The origin of this receptor is a female donor with Graves disease. In nucleotides, the CDR3 is TGTGCCAGCAGTCTACCGGGACAGTTTGTCACTGAAGCTTTCTTT. This sequence encodes CASSLPGQFVTEAFF.